The sequence of this TCR beta chain was determined in a study of cytomegalovirus exposure and HLA in healthy donors. V dropped 4 bases and J dropped 0 bases, with 16 bases sitting between them. The CDR3 sequence is 17 residues long. Germline loops: CDR1 MNHNS, CDR2 SASEGT. Sequencing used immunoSEQ multiplex PCR; TCRdb keeps in-frame clones, though not all of them. The table includes under 300,000 clones, around 86% detected once. To note about this clone: The antigen remains undetermined.

Findings of the study overall: According to reports, the classifier identified cytomegalovirus status with high specificity and sensitivity. Rare TCR sequences dominated, though some public TCRs recurred in many donors. Cytomegalovirus-associated status was assigned to 150 or so TCR beta chains.

Sequencing was performed on PBMCs. The clonotype comes from a woman between 18 and 29 years old in good health and CMV-seronegative. This sequence joins TRBV6-1 and TRBJ1-3, with D tentatively TRBD1 (6 bases). CDR3 nucleotides: TGTGCCAGCAGTGCCCTGACAGGCCTGTCCTCTGGAAACACCATATATTTT. It yields the protein CASSALTGLSSGNTIYF.